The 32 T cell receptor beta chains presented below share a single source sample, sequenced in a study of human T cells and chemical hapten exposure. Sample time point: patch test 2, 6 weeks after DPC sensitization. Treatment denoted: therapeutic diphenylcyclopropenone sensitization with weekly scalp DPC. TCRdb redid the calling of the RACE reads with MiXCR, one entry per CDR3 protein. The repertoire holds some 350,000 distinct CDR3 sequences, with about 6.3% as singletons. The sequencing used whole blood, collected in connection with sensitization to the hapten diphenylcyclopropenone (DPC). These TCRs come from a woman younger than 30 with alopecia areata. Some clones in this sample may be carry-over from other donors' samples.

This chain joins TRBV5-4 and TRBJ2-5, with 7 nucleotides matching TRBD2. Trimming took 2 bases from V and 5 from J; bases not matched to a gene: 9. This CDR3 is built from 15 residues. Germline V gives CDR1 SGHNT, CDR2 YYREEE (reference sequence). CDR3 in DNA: TGTGCCAGCAGCTTCCCGGCGGGAGTCCGGGAGACCCAGTACTTC. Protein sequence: CASSFPAGVRETQYF.

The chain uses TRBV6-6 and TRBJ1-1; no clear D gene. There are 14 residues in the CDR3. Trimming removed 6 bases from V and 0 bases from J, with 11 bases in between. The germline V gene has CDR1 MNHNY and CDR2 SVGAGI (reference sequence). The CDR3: CASSYLNMNTEAFF. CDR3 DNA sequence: TGTGCCAGCAGCTACCTTAACATGAACACTGAAGCTTTCTTT.

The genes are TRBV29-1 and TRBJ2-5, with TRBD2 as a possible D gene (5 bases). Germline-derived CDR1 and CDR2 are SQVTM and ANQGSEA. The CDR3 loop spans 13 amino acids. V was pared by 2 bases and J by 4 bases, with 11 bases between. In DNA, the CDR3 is TGCAGCGTTGAACGGATCGAGGGAGAGACCCAGTACTTC. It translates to CSVERIEGETQYF.

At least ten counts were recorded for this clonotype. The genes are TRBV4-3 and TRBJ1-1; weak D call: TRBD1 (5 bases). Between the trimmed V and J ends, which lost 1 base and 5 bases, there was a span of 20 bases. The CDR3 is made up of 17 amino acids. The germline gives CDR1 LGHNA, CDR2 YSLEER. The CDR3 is CASSQVAGKISETEAFF. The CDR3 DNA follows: TGCGCCAGCAGCCAAGTAGCAGGGAAGATTAGTGAGACTGAAGCTTTCTTT.

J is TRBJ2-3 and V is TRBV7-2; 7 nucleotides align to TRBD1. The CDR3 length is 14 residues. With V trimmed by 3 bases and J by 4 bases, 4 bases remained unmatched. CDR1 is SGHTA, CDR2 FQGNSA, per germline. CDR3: CASSFMQGADTQYF. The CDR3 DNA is TGTGCCAGCAGCTTCATGCAGGGGGCAGATACGCAGTATTTT. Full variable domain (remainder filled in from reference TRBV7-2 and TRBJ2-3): GAGVSQSPSNKVTEKGKDVELRCDPISGHTALYWYRQSLGQGLEFLIYFQGNSAPDKSGLPSDRFSAERTGGSVSTLTIQRTQQEDSAVYLCASSFMQGADTQYFGPGTRLTVL.

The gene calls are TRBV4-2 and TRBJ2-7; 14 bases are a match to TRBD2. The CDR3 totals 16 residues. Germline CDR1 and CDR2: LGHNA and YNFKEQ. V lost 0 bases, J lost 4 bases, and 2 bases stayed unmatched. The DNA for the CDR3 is TGTGCCAGCAGCCAAGACCGACTAGCGGGGGGGTACGAGCAGTACTTC. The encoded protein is CASSQDRLAGGYEQYF.

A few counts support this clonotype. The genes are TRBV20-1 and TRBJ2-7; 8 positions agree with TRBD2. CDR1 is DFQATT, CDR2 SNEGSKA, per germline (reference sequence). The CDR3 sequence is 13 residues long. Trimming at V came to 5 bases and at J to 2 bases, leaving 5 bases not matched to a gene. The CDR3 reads CSAPTGGPYEQYF. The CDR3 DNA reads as TGCAGTGCTCCCACGGGGGGGCCCTACGAGCAGTACTTC.

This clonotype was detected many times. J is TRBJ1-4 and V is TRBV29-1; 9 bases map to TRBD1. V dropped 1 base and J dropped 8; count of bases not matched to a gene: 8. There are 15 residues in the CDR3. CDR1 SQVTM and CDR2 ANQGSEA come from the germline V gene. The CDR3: CSVEVVGQGMEKLFF. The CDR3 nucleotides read TGCAGCGTTGAAGTGGTGGGACAGGGCATGGAAAAACTGTTTTTT.

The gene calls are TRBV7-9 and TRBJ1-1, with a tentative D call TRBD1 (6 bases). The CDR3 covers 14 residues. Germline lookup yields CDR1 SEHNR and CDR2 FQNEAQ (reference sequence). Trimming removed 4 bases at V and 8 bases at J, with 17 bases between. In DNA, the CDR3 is TGTGCCAGCAGCTCGCTGAACAGGGAGGGGGAAGCTTTCTTT. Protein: CASSSLNREGEAFF.

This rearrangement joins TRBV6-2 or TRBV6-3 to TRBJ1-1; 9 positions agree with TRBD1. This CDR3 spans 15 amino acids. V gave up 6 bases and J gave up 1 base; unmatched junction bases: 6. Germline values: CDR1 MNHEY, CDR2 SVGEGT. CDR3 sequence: CASSSRTGENTEAFF. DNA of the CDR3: TGTGCCAGCAGCTCCAGGACAGGGGAGAACACTGAAGCTTTCTTT.

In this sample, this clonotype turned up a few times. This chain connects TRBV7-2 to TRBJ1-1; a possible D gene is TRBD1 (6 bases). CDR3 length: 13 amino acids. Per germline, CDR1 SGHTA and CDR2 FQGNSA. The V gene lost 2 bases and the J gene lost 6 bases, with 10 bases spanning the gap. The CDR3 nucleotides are TGTGCCAGCAGCTTAAACAGGGATGCTGAAGCTTTCTTT. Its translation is CASSLNRDAEAFF.

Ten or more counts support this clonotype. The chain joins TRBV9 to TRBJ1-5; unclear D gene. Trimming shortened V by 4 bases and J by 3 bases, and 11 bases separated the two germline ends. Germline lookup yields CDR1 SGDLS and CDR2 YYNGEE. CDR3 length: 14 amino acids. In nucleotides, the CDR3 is TGTGCCAGCAGCCGAGAGGCGCACAATCAGCCCCAGCATTTT. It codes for CASSREAHNQPQHF.

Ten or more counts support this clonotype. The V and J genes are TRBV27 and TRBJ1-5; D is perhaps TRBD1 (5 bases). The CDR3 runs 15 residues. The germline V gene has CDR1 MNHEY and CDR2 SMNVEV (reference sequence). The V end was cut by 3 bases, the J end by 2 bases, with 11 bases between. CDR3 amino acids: CASSFDSTGNQPQHF. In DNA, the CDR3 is TGTGCCAGCAGTTTCGATTCGACAGGCAATCAGCCCCAGCATTTT.

CDR3 bases: TGTGCCAGCAGCTTGGGACAGATCAATTCACCCCTCCACTTT. Protein: CASSLGQINSPLHF. The gene calls are TRBV5-4 and TRBJ1-6, with D maybe TRBD1 (5 bases). V lost 0 bases and J 7 bases, leaving 8 bases between the germline ends. The CDR3 runs to 14 residues. Germline assignment: CDR1 SGHNT and CDR2 YYREEE (reference sequence).

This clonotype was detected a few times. DNA for the CDR3: TGTGCCAGCAGCCTACAGGGGCCCGGGGAGCTGTTTTTT. Amino acids: CASSLQGPGELFF. The gene calls are TRBV11-2 and TRBJ2-2; 7 nucleotides match TRBD1. CDR1 and CDR2 (germline): SGHAT, FQNNGV. CDR3 length equals 13 residues. V shed 5 bases and J 6 bases; nucleotides not matched to a gene: 3.

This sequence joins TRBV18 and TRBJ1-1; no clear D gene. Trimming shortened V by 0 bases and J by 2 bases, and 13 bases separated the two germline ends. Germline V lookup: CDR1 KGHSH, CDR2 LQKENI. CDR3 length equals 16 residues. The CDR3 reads CASSPPAALYNTEAFF. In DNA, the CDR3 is TGTGCCAGCTCACCACCTGCGGCCCTTTATAACACTGAAGCTTTCTTT.

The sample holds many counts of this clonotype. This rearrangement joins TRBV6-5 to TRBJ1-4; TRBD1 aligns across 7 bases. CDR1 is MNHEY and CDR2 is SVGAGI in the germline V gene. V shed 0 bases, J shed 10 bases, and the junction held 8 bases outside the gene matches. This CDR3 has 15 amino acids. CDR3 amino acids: CASSYSSGGLRKLFF. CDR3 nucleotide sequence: TGTGCCAGCAGTTACTCGTCAGGGGGGTTGAGAAAACTGTTTTTT.

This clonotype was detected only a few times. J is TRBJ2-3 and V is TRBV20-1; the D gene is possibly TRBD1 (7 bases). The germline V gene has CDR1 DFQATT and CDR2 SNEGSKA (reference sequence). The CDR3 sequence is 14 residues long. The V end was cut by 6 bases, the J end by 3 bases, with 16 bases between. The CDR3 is CSADTAGGTDTQYF. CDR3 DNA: TGCAGTGCCGATACGGCAGGGGGGACAGATACGCAGTATTTT.

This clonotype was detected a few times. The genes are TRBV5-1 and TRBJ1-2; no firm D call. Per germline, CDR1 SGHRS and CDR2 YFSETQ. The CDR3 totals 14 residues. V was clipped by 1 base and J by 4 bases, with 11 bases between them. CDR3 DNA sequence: TGCGCCAGCAGCTTGCGGGATGTGGGCTATGGCTACACCTTC. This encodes CASSLRDVGYGYTF.

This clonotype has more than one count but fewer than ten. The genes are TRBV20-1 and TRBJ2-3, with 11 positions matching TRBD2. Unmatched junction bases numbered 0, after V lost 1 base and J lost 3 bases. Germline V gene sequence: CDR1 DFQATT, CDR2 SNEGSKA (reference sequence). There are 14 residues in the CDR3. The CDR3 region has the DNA TGCAGTGCTAGAGGACTAGCGGGGACAGATACGCAGTATTTT. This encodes CSARGLAGTDTQYF.

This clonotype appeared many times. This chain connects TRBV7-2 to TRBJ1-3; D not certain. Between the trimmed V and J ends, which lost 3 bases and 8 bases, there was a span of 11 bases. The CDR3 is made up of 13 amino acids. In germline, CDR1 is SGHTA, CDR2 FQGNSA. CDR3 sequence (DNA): TGTGCCAGCAGCTTTGGGGTTTACGACACCATATATTTT. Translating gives CASSFGVYDTIYF.

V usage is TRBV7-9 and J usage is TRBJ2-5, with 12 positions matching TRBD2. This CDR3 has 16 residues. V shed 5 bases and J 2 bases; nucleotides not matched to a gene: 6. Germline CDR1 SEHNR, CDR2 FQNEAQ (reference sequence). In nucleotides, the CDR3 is TGTGCCAGCAGCCGGAGGACTAGCGGGGAACAAGAGACCCAGTACTTC. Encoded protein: CASSRRTSGEQETQYF.

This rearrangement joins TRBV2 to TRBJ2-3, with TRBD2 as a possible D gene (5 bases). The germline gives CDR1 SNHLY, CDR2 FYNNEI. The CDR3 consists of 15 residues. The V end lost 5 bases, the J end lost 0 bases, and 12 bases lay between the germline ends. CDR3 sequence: CASSTPPGSTDTQYF. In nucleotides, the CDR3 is TGTGCCAGCAGTACCCCTCCGGGAAGCACAGATACGCAGTATTTT.

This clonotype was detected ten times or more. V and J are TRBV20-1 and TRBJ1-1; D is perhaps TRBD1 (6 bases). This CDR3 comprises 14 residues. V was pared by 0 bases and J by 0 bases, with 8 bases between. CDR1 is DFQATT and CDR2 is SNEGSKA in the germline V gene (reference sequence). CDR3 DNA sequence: TGCAGTGCTAGAGACAGGGGAATGAACACTGAAGCTTTCTTT. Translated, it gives CSARDRGMNTEAFF.

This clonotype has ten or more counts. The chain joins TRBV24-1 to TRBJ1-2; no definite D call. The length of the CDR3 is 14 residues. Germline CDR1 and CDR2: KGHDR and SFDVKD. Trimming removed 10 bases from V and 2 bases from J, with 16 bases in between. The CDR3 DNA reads TGTGCCACTATTACAGCCTCTTACAACTATGGCTACACCTTC. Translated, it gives CATITASYNYGYTF.

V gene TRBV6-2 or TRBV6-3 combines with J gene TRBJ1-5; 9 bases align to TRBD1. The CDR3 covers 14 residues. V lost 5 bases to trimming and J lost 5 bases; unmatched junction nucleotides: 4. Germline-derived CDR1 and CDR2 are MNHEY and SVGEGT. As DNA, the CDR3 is TGTGCCAGCAGTGGAGGGACAGGGTATCAGCCCCAGCATTTT. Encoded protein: CASSGGTGYQPQHF.

The CDR3 DNA reads TGTGCCAGCAGCAAACGACAGGGTAGTTCACCCCTCCACTTT. It yields the protein CASSKRQGSSPLHF. This sequence joins TRBV21-1 and TRBJ1-6; the D segment call TRBD1 is taken from the table without a DNA check. TRBV21-1 is a pseudogene. CDR3 length: 14 amino acids.

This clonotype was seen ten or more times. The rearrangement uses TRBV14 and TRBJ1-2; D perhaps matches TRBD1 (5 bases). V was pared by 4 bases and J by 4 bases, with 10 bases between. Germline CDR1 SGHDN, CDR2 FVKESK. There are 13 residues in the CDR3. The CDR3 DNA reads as TGTGCCAGCAGCCCACAGGACCGCTATGGCTACACCTTC. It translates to CASSPQDRYGYTF.

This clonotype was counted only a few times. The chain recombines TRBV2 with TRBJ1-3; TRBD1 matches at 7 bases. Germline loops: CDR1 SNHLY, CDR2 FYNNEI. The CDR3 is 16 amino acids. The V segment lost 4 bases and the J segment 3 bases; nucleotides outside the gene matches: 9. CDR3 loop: CASSARQGNVGNTIYF. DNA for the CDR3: TGTGCCAGCAGTGCTAGACAGGGCAACGTTGGAAACACCATATATTTT.

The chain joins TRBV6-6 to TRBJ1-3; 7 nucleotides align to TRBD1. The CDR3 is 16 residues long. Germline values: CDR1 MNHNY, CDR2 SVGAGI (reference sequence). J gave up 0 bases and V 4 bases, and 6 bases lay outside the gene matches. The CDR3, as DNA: TGTGCCAGCAGTTCACAGGGGATTAGCTCTGGAAACACCATATATTTT. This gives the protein CASSSQGISSGNTIYF.

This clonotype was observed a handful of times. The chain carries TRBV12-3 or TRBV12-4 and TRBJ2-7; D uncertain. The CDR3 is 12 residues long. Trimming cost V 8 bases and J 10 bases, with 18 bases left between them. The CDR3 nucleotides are TGTGCCAGCCGAGGATTCGATCCCTTTCAGTACTTC. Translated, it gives CASRGFDPFQYF.

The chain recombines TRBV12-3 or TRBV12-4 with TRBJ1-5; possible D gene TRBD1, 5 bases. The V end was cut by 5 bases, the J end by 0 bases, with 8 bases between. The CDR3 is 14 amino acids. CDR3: CASSKTDSNQPQHF. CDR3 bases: TGTGCCAGCAGTAAGACAGATAGCAATCAGCCCCAGCATTTT.